The sequence of this T cell receptor beta chain was determined in a study of blood T cell repertoires in COVID-19. Study context: Samples of COVID-19 (acute and convalescent) were obtained from the United States, Italy and Spain.

This clone showed up just once. Clones were read by immunoSEQ multiplex PCR, and TCRdb kept only the in-frame ones, dropping some. The table includes 60,000 to 100,000 clones, over 85% detected once. The length of the CDR3 is 15 residues. Germline V gene sequence: CDR1 SEHNR, CDR2 FQNEAQ (reference sequence). V was clipped by 4 bases and J by 5 bases, with 15 bases between them. This sequence originates from a man in his fifties with active COVID-19. Sequencing was done on a sample of peripheral blood. The chain combines TRBV7-9 with TRBJ2-1; D is possibly TRBD2 (5 bases). CDR3 sequence reads: CASSSPLAWDNEQFF. The CDR3 DNA sequence: TGTGCCAGCAGCTCCCCTCTAGCTTGGGACAATGAGCAGTTCTTC.